This T cell receptor beta chain came from a study of CD8 T cells in ankylosing spondylitis. V was shortened by 3 bases and J by 4 bases, with 18 bases between the two germline ends. The germline V gene has CDR1 SEHNR and CDR2 FQNEAQ (reference sequence). The CDR3 has 16 residues. Study-wide results and limits: Significantly higher representation of disease-linked clones was reported for matched ankylosing spondylitis synovial fluid.

In its sample, this clonotype was seen many times. Its antigen is not identified. 5'-RACE, quantitative and with molecular barcodes, yielded the TCR beta libraries. Each CDR3 protein gets one entry after TCRdb re-called the 5' RACE reads with MiXCR. The table lists about 39,000 distinct CDR3 sequences, 10% to 13% of them singletons. The specimen was blood, either unsorted or a sorted T cell fraction (not recorded which). The sequence was collected from a male donor with ankylosing spondylitis or in good health (not recorded which). The gene calls are TRBV7-9 and TRBJ2-5; possible D gene TRBD2, 5 bases. The DNA of the CDR3 is TGTGCCAGCAGCTTGACTATGCGAGGAGATGCAGAGACCCAGTACTTC. Translated: CASSLTMRGDAETQYF.